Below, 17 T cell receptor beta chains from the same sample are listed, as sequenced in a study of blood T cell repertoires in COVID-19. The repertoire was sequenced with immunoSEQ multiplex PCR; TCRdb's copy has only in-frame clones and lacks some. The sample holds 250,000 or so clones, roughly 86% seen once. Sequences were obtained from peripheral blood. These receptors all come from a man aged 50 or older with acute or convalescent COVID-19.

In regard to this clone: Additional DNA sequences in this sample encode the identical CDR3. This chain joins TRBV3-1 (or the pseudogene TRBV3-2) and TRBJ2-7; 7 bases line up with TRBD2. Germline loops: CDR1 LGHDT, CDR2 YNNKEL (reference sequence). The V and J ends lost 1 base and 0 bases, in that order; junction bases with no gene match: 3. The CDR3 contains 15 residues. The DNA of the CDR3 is TGTGCCAGCAGCCAAGCGGGGGGACCCTCCTACGAGCAGTACTTC. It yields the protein CASSQAGGPSYEQYF.

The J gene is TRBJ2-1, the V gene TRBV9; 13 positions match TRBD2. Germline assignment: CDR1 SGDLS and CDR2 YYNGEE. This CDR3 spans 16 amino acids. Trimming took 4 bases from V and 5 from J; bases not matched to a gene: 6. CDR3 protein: CASSTPLAGGDNEQFF. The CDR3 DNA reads TGTGCCAGCAGCACGCCACTAGCGGGGGGGGACAATGAGCAGTTCTTC.

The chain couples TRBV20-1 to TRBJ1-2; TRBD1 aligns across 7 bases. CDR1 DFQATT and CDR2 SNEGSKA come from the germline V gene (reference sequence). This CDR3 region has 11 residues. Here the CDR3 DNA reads TGCAGCCACACAGGGGTGGATGGCTACACCTTC. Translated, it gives CSHTGVDGYTF.

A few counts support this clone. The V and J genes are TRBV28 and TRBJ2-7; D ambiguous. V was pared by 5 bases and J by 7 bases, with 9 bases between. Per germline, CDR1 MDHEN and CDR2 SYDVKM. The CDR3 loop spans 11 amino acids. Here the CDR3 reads CASSEHKEQYF. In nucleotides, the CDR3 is TGTGCCAGCAGTGAACATAAGGAGCAGTACTTC.

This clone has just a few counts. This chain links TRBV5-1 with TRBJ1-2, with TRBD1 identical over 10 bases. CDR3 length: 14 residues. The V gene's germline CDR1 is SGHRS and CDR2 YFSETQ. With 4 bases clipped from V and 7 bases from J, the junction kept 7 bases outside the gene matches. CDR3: CASSEYRDRGGYTF. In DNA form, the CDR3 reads TGCGCCAGCAGCGAATACCGGGACAGGGGTGGCTACACCTTC.

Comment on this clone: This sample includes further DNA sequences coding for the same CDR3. The CDR3 coding sequence is TGTGCCAGCAGCCAAGGAGGGGGGGGGAACACTGAAGCTTTCTTT. It codes for CASSQGGGGNTEAFF. The chain has TRBV3-1 (or the pseudogene TRBV3-2) and TRBJ1-1; D perhaps matches TRBD1 (6 bases). The CDR3 is made up of 15 amino acids. Germline V gene data show CDR1 as LGHDT and CDR2 as YNNKEL (reference sequence). V lost 1 base and J 1 base, leaving 10 bases between the germline ends.

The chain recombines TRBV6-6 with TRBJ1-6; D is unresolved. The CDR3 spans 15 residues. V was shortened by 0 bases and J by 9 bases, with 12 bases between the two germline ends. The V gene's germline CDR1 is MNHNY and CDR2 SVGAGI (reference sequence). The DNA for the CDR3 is TGTGCCAGCAGTTACTCGAGGGAAGGAGGTTCACCCCTCCACTTT. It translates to CASSYSREGGSPLHF.

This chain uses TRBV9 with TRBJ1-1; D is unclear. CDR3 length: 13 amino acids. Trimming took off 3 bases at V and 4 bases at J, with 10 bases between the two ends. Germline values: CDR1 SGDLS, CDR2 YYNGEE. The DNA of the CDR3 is TGTGCCAGCAGCGCGGGCGGGAGCACTGAAGCTTTCTTT. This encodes CASSAGGSTEAFF.

CDR3 amino acids: CASSPMGPSVEKLFF. CDR3 coding DNA: TGTGCCAGCTCACCGATGGGGCCATCGGTCGAAAAACTGTTTTTT. The chain couples TRBV18 to TRBJ1-4, with TRBD1 as a possible D gene (5 bases). The CDR3 covers 15 residues. Germline assignment: CDR1 KGHSH and CDR2 LQKENI. Trimming took 3 bases from V and 8 from J, leaving 16 bases between them.

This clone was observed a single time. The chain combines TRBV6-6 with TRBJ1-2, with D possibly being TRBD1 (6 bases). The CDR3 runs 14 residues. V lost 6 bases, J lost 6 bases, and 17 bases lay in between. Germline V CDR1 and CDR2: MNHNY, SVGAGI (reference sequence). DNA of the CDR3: TGTGCCAGCAGCTTTAGTTCCAGACAGGATGGCTACACCTTC. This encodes CASSFSSRQDGYTF.

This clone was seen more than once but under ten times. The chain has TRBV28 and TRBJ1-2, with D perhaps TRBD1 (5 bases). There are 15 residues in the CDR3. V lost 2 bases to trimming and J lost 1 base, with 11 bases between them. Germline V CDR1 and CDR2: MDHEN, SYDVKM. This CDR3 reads CASSLGTLDNYGYTF. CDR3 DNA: TGTGCCAGCAGTTTAGGGACTCTCGATAACTATGGCTACACCTTC.

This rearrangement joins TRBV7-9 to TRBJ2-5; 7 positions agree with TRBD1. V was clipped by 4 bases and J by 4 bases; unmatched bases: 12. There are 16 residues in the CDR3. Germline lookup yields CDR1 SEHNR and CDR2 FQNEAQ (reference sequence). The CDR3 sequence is CASSWYRTGVGETQYF. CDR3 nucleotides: TGTGCCAGCAGCTGGTATCGAACAGGGGTGGGAGAGACCCAGTACTTC.

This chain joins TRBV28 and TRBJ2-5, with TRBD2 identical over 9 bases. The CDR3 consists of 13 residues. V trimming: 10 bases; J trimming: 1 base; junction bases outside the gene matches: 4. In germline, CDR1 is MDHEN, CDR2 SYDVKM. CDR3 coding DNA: TGTGCCACGACTAGCGGAACCCAAGAGACCCAGTACTTC. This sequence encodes CATTSGTQETQYF.

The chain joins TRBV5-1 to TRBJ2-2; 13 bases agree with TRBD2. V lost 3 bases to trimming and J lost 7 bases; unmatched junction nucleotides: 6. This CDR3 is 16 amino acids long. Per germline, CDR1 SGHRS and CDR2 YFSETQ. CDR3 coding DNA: TGCGCCAGCAGCTCAGGACTAGCGGGAGCACACGGGGAGCTGTTTTTT. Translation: CASSSGLAGAHGELFF.

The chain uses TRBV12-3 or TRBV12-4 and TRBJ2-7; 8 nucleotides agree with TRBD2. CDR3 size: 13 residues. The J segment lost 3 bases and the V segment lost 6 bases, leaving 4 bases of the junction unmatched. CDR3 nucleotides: TGTGCCAGCAGGACCGGGACTAGCTACGAGCAGTACTTC. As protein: CASRTGTSYEQYF.

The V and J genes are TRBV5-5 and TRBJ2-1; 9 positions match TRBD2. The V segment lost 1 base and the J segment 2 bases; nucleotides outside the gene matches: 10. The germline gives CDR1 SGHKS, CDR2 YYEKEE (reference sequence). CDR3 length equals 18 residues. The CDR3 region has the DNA TGTGCCAGCAGCTTGAGGGGAGGAGGCGGGGGGGCCTACAATGAGCAGTTCTTC. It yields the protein CASSLRGGGGGAYNEQFF. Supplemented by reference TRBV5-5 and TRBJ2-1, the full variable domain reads DAGVTQSPTHLIKTRGQQVTLRCSPISGHKSVSWYQQVLGQGPQFIFQYYEKEERGRGNFPDRFSARQFPNYSSELNVNALLLGDSALYLCASSLRGGGGGAYNEQFFGPGTRLTVL.

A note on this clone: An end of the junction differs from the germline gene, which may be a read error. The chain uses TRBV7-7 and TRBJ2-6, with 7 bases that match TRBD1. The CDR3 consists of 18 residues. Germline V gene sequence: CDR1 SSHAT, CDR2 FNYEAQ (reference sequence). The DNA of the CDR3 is TGTGCTAGCAGCTACCGGTTCAGGGACAGCTCTGGGGCCAACGTCCTGACTTTC. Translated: CASSYRFRDSSGANVLTF.